Sequencing of this T cell receptor beta chain was carried out in a study of cytomegalovirus exposure and HLA in healthy donors. Primers: 60 Vbeta forward and 13 Jbeta reverse. The authors' processing: A later analysis counted 80 million or so unique TCR beta chains, some 11 million shared. Profiled with immunoSEQ multiplex PCR; TCRdb holds only in-frame clones, not every one. The V and J calls and the clone size are those of that table, but D and trimming were determined from the DNA. The sample has 90,000 to 130,000 clones; around 64% are singletons. The study's findings and limits: Altogether, 150 to 200 TCR beta chains were recorded as cytomegalovirus-associated.

CDR3 size: 14 residues. The germline V and J ends were trimmed by 3 bases and 4 bases, with 15 bases remaining between them. The germline CDR1 and CDR2 sequences are SQVTM and ANQGSEA. About this clone itself: The target antigen is unknown.

The origin of this receptor is a man younger than 45 in good health and CMV-seropositive. This rearrangement joins TRBV29-1 to TRBJ1-1, with D unresolved. The source material was PBMCs. This chain's CDR3 is CSVETSTRGTEAFF. The CDR3 nucleotides are TGCAGCGTTGAGACATCCACTCGGGGCACTGAAGCTTTCTTT.